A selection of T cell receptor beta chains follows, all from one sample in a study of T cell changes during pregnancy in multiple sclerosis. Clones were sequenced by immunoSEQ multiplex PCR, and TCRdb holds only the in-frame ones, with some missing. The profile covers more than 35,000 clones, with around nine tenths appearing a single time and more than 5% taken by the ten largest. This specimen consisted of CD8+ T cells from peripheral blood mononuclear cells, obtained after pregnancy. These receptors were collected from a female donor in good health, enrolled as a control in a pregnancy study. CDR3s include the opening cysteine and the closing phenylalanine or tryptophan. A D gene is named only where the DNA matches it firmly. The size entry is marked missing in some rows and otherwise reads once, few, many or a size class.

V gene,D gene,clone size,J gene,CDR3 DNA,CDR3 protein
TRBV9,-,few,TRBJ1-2,TGTGCCAGCAGCCCACCGACGGGGAGCTATGGCTACACCTTC,CASSPPTGSYGYTF
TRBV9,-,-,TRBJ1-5,TGTGCCAGCAGCCTTTGGGACACTCAGCCCCAGCATTTT,CASSLWDTQPQHF
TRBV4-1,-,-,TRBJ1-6,TGCGCCAGCAGCCACCAGGGACATGGTTCACCCCTCCACTTT,CASSHQGHGSPLHF
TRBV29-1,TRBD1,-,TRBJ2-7,TGCAGCGTTGAAGGGCAGGGGGCAATAGACGAGCAGTACTTC,CSVEGQGAIDEQYF
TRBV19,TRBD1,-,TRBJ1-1,TGTGCCAGTAGTATAGATGGGACAGGGCCCACTGAAGCTTTCTTT,CASSIDGTGPTEAFF
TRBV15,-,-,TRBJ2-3,TGTGCCACCAGCAGAGGGCGGGGTTTCACAGATACGCAGTATTTT,CATSRGRGFTDTQYF
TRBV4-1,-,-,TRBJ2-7,TGCGCCAGCAGCCAAAATATTCAGGCCTCCTACGAGCAGTACTTC,CASSQNIQASYEQYF
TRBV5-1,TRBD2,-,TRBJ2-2,TGCGCCAGCAGCTTGAGTCCTAGCGGGGGGGCCGGTAGCACCGGGGAGCTGTTTTTT,CASSLSPSGGAGSTGELFF
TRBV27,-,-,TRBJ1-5,TGTGCCAGCAGTCCGGGTTCCCAGCCCCAGCATTTT,CASSPGSQPQHF
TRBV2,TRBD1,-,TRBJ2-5,TGTGCCAGCAGTCCTGGACAGGGGAAGACCCAGTACTTC,CASSPGQGKTQYF
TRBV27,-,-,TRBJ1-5,TGTGCCAGCAGGGACAGCGTTATCGGGCCCCAGCATTTT,CASRDSVIGPQHF
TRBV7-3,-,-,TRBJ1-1,TGTGCCAGCAGCTTAGGACAGAACACTGAAGCTTTCTTT,CASSLGQNTEAFF
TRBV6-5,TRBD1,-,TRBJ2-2,TGTGCCAGCAGTCAGGGGGCGTTCACCGGGGAGCTGTTTTTT,CASSQGAFTGELFF
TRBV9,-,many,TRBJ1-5,TGTGCCAGCAGCGTAGGTGTAAACAATCAGCCCCAGCATTTT,CASSVGVNNQPQHF
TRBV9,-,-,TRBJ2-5,TGTGCCAGCAGCCCCGGGACAAACCAAGAGACCCAGTACTTC,CASSPGTNQETQYF
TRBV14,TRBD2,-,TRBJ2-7,TGTGCCAGCAGCCAGGCTAGCGGGGCCTTCTACGAGCAGTACTTC,CASSQASGAFYEQYF
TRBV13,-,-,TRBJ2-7,TGTGCCAGCAGCCCTACGGGGAAGGTCGACGAGCAGTACTTC,CASSPTGKVDEQYF
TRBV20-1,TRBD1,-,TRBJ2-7,TGCAGTGCCCCGACAGGGCTCGAGCAGTACTTC,CSAPTGLEQYF
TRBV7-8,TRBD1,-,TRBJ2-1,TGTGCCAGCAGCCGAGACAGGGGCAAGAATGAGCAGTTCTTC,CASSRDRGKNEQFF
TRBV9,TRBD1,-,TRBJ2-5,TGTGCCAGCAGCCCCCACTCGGACAGGGAAGAGACCCAGTACTTC,CASSPHSDREETQYF
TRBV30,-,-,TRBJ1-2,TGTGCCTGGAGTGGGCCCGCTAACTATGGCTACACCTTC,CAWSGPANYGYTF
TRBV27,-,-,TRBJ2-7,TGTGCCAGCAGTTTTTCCAGCGGCTACGAGCAGTACTTC,CASSFSSGYEQYF
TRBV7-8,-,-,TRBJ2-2,TGTGCCAGCAGTCTTAACACCGGGGAGCTGTTTTTT,CASSLNTGELFF
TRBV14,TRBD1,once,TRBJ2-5,TGTGCCAGCAGCCAACATACAGGGGGTAACCAAGAGACCCAGTACTTC,CASSQHTGGNQETQYF
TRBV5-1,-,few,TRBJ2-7,TGCGCCAGCAGCTTGGGAGGGTCTGCCTACGAGCAGTACTTC,CASSLGGSAYEQYF
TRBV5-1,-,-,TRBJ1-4,TGCGCCAGCAGCTTGGGGCAGGGTAATGGGACTAATGAAAAACTGTTTTTT,CASSLGQGNGTNEKLFF
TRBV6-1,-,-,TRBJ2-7,TGTGCCAGCAGTGCGGATACAGGGGGGAGGGCTTTGAAATACTTC,CASSADTGGRALKYF
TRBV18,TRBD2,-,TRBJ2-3,TGTGCCAGCTCACCACTTCGGGGGGAAAGCACAGATACGCAGTATTTT,CASSPLRGESTDTQYF
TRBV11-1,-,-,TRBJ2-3,TGTGCCAGCAGCTTAGTAACGGGGGTCACAGATACGCAGTATTTT,CASSLVTGVTDTQYF
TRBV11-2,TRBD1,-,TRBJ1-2,TGTGCCAGCAGCTTAAACCCTCGGGCAGGGGGATCATCTAACTATGGCTACACCTTC,CASSLNPRAGGSSNYGYTF
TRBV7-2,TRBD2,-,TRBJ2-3,TGTGCCAGTGAGAAACGGGAGGCTGGCATAGATACGCAGTATTTT,CASEKREAGIDTQYF
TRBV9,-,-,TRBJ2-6,TGTGCCAGCACCAGGACAGCGAGCTCTGGGGCCAACGTCCTGACTTTC,CASTRTASSGANVLTF
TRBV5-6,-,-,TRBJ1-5,TGTGCCAGCAGCTTGGGCGATCAGCCCCAGCATTTT,CASSLGDQPQHF
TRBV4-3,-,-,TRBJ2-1,TGCGCCAGCAGCCAGTCCAGCGGGAATGAGCAGTTCTTC,CASSQSSGNEQFF
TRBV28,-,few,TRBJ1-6,TGTGCCAGCCGACGGGACTCTTATTCACCCCTCCACTTT,CASRRDSYSPLHF
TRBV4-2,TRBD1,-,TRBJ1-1,TGTGCCAGCAGCCAATCCCGGCCAGGGGGCCTTATGAACACTGAAGCTTTCTTT,CASSQSRPGGLMNTEAFF
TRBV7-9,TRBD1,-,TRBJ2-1,TGTGCCAGCAGCGGCGGGACAGGGTTTGCCTACAATGAGCAGTTCTTC,CASSGGTGFAYNEQFF